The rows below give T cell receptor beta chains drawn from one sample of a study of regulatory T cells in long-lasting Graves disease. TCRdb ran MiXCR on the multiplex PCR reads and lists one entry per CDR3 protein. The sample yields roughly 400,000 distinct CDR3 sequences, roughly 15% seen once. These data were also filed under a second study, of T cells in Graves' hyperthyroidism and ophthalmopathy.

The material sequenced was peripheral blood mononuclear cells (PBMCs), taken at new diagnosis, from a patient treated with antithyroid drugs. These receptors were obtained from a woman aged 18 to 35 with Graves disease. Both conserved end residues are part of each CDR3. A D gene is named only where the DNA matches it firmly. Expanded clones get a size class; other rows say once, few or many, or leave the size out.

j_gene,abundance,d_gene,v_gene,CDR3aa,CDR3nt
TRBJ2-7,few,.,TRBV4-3,CASSQETQTKETYEQYF,TGCGCCAGCAGCCAAGAGACCCAAACCAAAGAAACCTACGAGCAGTACTTC
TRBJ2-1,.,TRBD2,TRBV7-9,CASSTRLAYEQFF,TGTGCCAGCAGCACCCGACTAGCCTATGAGCAGTTCTTC
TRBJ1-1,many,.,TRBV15,CATSTYREENTEAFF,TGTGCCACCAGCACATACAGGGAGGAGAACACTGAAGCTTTCTTT
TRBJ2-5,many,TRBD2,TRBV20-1,CSASGLAGETQYF,TGCAGTGCTAGTGGACTAGCGGGCGAGACCCAGTACTTC
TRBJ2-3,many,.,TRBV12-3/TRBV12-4,CASRRDSVDTQYF,TGTGCCAGCAGACGGGACTCAGTAGATACGCAGTATTTT
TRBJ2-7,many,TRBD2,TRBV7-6,CASIGSGSYYEQYF,TGTGCCAGCATCGGTAGCGGGAGCTACTACGAGCAGTACTTC
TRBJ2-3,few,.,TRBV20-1,CSAITGLRSTDTQYF,TGCAGTGCTATTACGGGACTTCGCAGCACAGATACGCAGTATTTT
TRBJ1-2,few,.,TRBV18,CASSLSVQVNYGYTF,TGTGCCAGCTCACTATCGGTACAGGTTAACTATGGCTACACCTTC
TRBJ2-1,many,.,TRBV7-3,CASSRAGATGVNEQFF,TGTGCCAGCAGCCGGGCGGGGGCGACAGGGGTCAATGAGCAGTTCTTC
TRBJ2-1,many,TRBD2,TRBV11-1,CASTSGTSGRAFSYNEQFF,TGTGCCAGCACCTCGGGGACTAGCGGGAGAGCTTTCTCCTACAATGAGCAGTTCTTC
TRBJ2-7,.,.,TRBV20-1,CSAREGSAGATEEQYF,TGCAGTGCTAGAGAAGGGTCGGCAGGGGCCACCGAAGAGCAGTACTTC
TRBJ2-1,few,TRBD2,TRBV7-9,CASSLSGERDNEQFF,TGTGCCAGCAGCTTGAGCGGGGAGAGGGACAATGAGCAGTTCTTC
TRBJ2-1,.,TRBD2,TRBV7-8,CASSSQEAGVYNEQFF,TGTGCCAGCAGCTCCCAGGAAGCGGGAGTCTACAATGAGCAGTTCTTC
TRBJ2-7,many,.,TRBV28,CASKGADNSYEQYF,TGTGCCAGCAAAGGGGCGGACAACTCCTACGAGCAGTACTTC
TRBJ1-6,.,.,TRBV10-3,CAISESESPLHF,TGTGCCATCAGTGAGTCCGAGTCACCCCTCCACTTT
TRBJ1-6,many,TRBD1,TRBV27,CASSMDRGYSPLHF,TGTGCCAGCAGTATGGACAGGGGTTATTCACCCCTCCACTTT
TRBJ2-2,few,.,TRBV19,CASSSGTATGELFF,TGTGCCAGTAGTTCCGGGACCGCCACCGGGGAGCTGTTTTTT
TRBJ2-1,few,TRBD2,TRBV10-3,CASTRLAGDEQFF,TGTGCCAGTACTAGACTAGCGGGAGATGAGCAGTTCTTC
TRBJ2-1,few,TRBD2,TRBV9,CASSSGLAGASYNEQFF,TGTGCCAGCAGCTCGGGACTAGCGGGAGCCTCCTACAATGAGCAGTTCTTC
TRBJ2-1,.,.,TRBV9,CASSVGGSSSYNEQFF,TGTGCCAGCAGCGTAGGAGGCTCGAGCTCCTACAATGAGCAGTTCTTC
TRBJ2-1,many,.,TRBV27,CASSLQTGRNEQFF,TGTGCCAGCAGTTTACAGACGGGTCGCAATGAGCAGTTCTTC
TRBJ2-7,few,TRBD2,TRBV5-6,CASSLPGLAGVEQYF,TGTGCCAGCAGTCTGCCTGGGCTAGCGGGAGTCGAGCAGTACTTC
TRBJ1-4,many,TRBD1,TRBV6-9,CASSYSIEPGGVDGNEKLFF,TGTGCCAGCAGTTATTCGATAGAACCAGGGGGCGTAGATGGTAATGAAAAACTGTTTTTT
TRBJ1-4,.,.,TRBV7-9,CASSFWSSLSEKLFF,TGTGCCAGCAGCTTTTGGTCCTCCCTGTCTGAAAAACTGTTTTTT